The rows below give T cell receptor beta chains drawn from one sample of a study of T-cell reconstitution after alpha-beta-depleted transplantation in children. TCRdb passed the PCR reads through MiXCR, listing each CDR3 protein once. The table records about 500,000 distinct CDR3 sequences, approximately 30% of them present only once. The sequencing here drew on PBMCs from the stem cell graft donor, taken from the stem cell graft. These receptors all come from a human donor who donated a stem cell graft to a child with aplastic anemia. CDR3s include the opening cysteine and the closing phenylalanine or tryptophan. The D gene is left open where the match is weak. Where a row states a size, it is once, few, many or the class of an expanded clone; other rows omit it.

V,size,J,D,CDR3,DNA
TRBV13,.,TRBJ2-1,TRBD2,CASSWGLAGGAISYNEQFF,TGTGCCAGCAGCTGGGGACTAGCGGGAGGCGCGATCTCCTACAATGAGCAGTTCTTC
TRBV12-3/TRBV12-4,few,TRBJ2-5,TRBD2,CASGGLAGGETQYF,TGTGCCAGCGGGGGACTAGCGGGGGGGGAGACCCAGTACTTC
TRBV9,.,TRBJ1-3,.,CASSVEPSCGNTIYF,TGTGCCAGCAGCGTAGAGCCCAGCTGTGGAAACACCATATATTTT
TRBV7-8,few,TRBJ2-2,.,CASSPRVLGELFF,TGTGCCAGCAGCCCGAGGGTCCTCGGGGAGCTGTTTTTT
TRBV20-1,.,TRBJ2-7,TRBD2,CSARALAGAIKQYF,TGCAGTGCTAGGGCCCTAGCGGGAGCCATTAAGCAGTACTTC
TRBV29-1,few,TRBJ2-3,.,CSVAQGFTDTQYF,TGCAGCGTAGCCCAGGGGTTCACAGATACGCAGTATTTT
TRBV25-1,.,TRBJ1-1,.,CASTTGMNTEAFF,TGTGCCAGCACGACAGGTATGAACACTGAAGCTTTCTTT
TRBV11-2,few,TRBJ2-4,.,CASSLDIIAKNIQYF,TGTGCCAGCAGCTTAGATATTATAGCCAAAAACATTCAGTACTTC
TRBV27,.,TRBJ2-5,TRBD1,CASSLSTGWGTQYF,TGTGCCAGCAGTTTATCGACAGGGTGGGGGACCCAGTACTTC
TRBV6-6,few,TRBJ1-1,.,CASSSGQMNTEAFF,TGTGCCAGCAGTTCCGGACAAATGAACACTGAAGCTTTCTTT
TRBV7-2,.,TRBJ2-6,.,CASIKMGGTSRANVLTF,TGTGCCAGCATCAAAATGGGGGGTACGTCTCGGGCCAACGTCCTGACTTTC
TRBV9,.,TRBJ2-1,.,CASSVEGNNEQFF,TGTGCCAGCAGCGTCGAGGGGAACAATGAGCAGTTCTTC
TRBV25-1,few,TRBJ2-7,.,CASSVGRLNEQYF,TGTGCCAGCAGTGTGGGCCGTCTTAACGAGCAGTACTTC
TRBV5-1,.,TRBJ1-5,.,CASSLGGVSQPQHF,TGCGCCAGCAGCTTGGGGGGGGTGAGTCAGCCCCAGCATTTT
TRBV10-3,.,TRBJ2-2,TRBD2,CAISASGATGELFF,TGTGCCATCAGTGCTAGCGGGGCCACCGGGGAGCTGTTTTTT
TRBV7-9,.,TRBJ2-7,.,CASSGGNEQYF,TGTGCCAGCAGCGGGGGGAACGAGCAGTACTTC
TRBV7-8,many,TRBJ2-1,.,CASSFRETGAHEQFF,TGTGCCAGCAGCTTCAGGGAAACTGGGGCCCATGAGCAGTTCTTC
TRBV7-9,.,TRBJ1-5,TRBD1,CASSLADRDRSQPQHF,TGTGCCAGCAGCTTAGCGGACAGGGACAGGAGTCAGCCCCAGCATTTT
TRBV9,.,TRBJ2-1,TRBD2,CASSVGGLATYNEQFF,TGTGCCAGCAGCGTAGGGGGACTAGCGACCTACAATGAGCAGTTCTTC
TRBV27,.,TRBJ1-1,.,CASSLGPPGAFF,TGTGCCAGCAGTTTAGGGCCGCCCGGGGCTTTCTTT
TRBV7-6,.,TRBJ1-4,.,CASSRGAGNEKLFF,TGTGCCAGCAGCCGGGGAGCGGGGAATGAAAAACTGTTTTTT
TRBV6-5,few,TRBJ1-5,TRBD1,CASSYSRVGGSNQPQHF,TGTGCCAGCAGTTACTCGAGGGTAGGGGGCAGCAATCAGCCCCAGCATTTT
TRBV7-8,.,TRBJ1-1,.,CASSWRNTEAFF,TGTGCCAGCAGCTGGCGGAACACTGAAGCTTTCTTT
TRBV7-2,few,TRBJ2-1,.,CASSLEASNYNEQFF,TGTGCCAGCAGCTTAGAAGCGTCCAACTACAATGAGCAGTTCTTC
TRBV7-2,few,TRBJ1-5,.,CASSLAWGRDQPQHF,TGTGCCAGCAGCTTAGCTTGGGGGAGGGATCAGCCCCAGCATTTT
TRBV3-1,.,TRBJ2-1,.,CASSRLSFRAGYNEQFF,TGTGCCAGCAGCCGGTTGAGTTTCAGGGCGGGATACAATGAGCAGTTCTTC
TRBV30,.,TRBJ2-2,.,CAWSVSALTGELFF,TGTGCCTGGAGTGTTAGCGCACTAACCGGGGAGCTGTTTTTT
TRBV9,few,TRBJ2-3,.,CASSTSVADTQYF,TGTGCCAGCAGCACCTCTGTCGCAGATACGCAGTATTTT
TRBV7-9,few,TRBJ2-3,TRBD1,CASRTGGPHTQYF,TGTGCCAGCAGAACAGGGGGGCCACATACGCAGTATTTT
TRBV6-2/TRBV6-3,.,TRBJ2-6,.,CASRDGYIGANVLTF,TGTGCCTCCCGGGACGGCTATATTGGGGCCAACGTCCTGACTTTC
TRBV5-5,.,TRBJ2-7,.,CASSSVAPKGEQYF,TGTGCCAGCAGCTCAGTAGCGCCCAAGGGAGAGCAGTACTTC
TRBV24-1,.,TRBJ2-1,.,CATSDSPASYEQFF,TGTGCCACCAGTGATTCCCCGGCTAGCTATGAGCAGTTCTTC
TRBV12-3/TRBV12-4,few,TRBJ1-2,TRBD1,CASSPWGQAINYGYTF,TGTGCCAGCAGTCCGTGGGGACAGGCGATAAACTATGGCTACACCTTC
TRBV5-6,many,TRBJ2-5,.,CASSSESGEETQYF,TGTGCCAGCAGCTCGGAGTCGGGGGAAGAGACCCAGTACTTC
TRBV5-5,once,TRBJ1-1,.,CASSPQASGEAFF,TGTGCCAGCAGCCCTCAGGCGTCAGGTGAAGCTTTCTTT
TRBV5-1,few,TRBJ2-7,TRBD2,CASSSGLEGYEQYF,TGCGCCAGCAGCAGTGGACTAGAGGGGTACGAGCAGTACTTC
TRBV29-1,.,TRBJ2-7,TRBD2,CSVEVAGGYEQYF,TGCAGCGTTGAGGTAGCGGGAGGATACGAGCAGTACTTC
TRBV6-5,few,TRBJ1-1,.,CASSYNGLTEAFF,TGTGCCAGCAGTTACAATGGGTTGACTGAAGCTTTCTTT
TRBV18,.,TRBJ2-5,TRBD1,CASSPVQGAETQYF,TGTGCCAGCTCACCGGTTCAGGGGGCCGAGACCCAGTACTTC
TRBV7-2,.,TRBJ2-1,TRBD2,CASQSGRAGNEQFF,TGTGCCAGCCAGAGCGGGAGGGCCGGCAATGAGCAGTTCTTC
TRBV4-3,.,TRBJ1-1,.,CASSQGQGLTNTEAFF,TGCGCCAGCAGCCAAGGGCAGGGGCTAACGAACACTGAAGCTTTCTTT
TRBV9,.,TRBJ2-2,TRBD2,CASSPRLAGDGELFF,TGTGCCAGCAGCCCCCGACTAGCGGGAGACGGGGAGCTGTTTTTT
TRBV30,.,TRBJ2-7,.,CAWSIPGPSYEQYF,TGTGCCTGGAGTATACCGGGACCTTCCTACGAGCAGTACTTC
TRBV7-7,.,TRBJ1-6,.,CASSFPGSNSPLHF,TGTGCCAGCAGCTTTCCAGGGTCGAATTCACCCCTCCACTTT
TRBV6-2/TRBV6-3,.,TRBJ2-4,.,CASSYAAGAKNIQYF,TGTGCCAGCAGTTACGCGGCAGGGGCCAAAAACATTCAGTACTTC
TRBV6-2/TRBV6-3,.,TRBJ2-1,.,CATTDWGEQFF,TGTGCCACCACGGACTGGGGGGAGCAGTTCTTC
TRBV7-2,few,TRBJ1-6,.,CASSLHNHNSPLHF,TGTGCCAGCAGCTTGCACAACCATAATTCACCCCTCCACTTT
TRBV20-1,.,TRBJ1-6,.,CSAKKGWLDNSPLHF,TGCAGTGCTAAGAAAGGGTGGCTCGATAATTCACCCCTCCACTTT
TRBV12-3/TRBV12-4,.,TRBJ1-4,.,CASSQGATNEKLFF,TGTGCCAGCAGCCAGGGCGCAACTAATGAAAAACTGTTTTTT
TRBV5-1,few,TRBJ1-1,.,CASSSRGADGEAFF,TGCGCCAGCAGCTCACGTGGGGCGGATGGAGAAGCTTTCTTT
TRBV7-6,few,TRBJ2-7,TRBD1,CASSPTGRPYEQYF,TGTGCCAGCAGCCCGACAGGGCGTCCCTACGAGCAGTACTTC
TRBV5-1,.,TRBJ1-5,TRBD1,CASSVGGQESNQPQHF,TGCGCCAGCAGCGTAGGCGGACAGGAGAGCAATCAGCCCCAGCATTTT
TRBV5-5,.,TRBJ2-1,.,CASSLESSGVNEQFF,TGTGCCAGCAGCCTGGAGTCATCCGGGGTCAATGAGCAGTTCTTC